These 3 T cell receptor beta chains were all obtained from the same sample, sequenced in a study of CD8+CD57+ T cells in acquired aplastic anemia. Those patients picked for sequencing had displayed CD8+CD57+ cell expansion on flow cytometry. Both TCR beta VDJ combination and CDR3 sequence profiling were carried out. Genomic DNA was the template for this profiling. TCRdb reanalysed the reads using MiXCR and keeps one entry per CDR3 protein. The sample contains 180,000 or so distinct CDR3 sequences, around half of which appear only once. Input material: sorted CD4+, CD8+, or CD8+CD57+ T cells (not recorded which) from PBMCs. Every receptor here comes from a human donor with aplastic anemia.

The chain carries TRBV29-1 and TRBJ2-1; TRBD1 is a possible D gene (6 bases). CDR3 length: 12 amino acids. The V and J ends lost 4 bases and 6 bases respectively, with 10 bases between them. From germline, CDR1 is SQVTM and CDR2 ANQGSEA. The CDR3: CSVGGRGNEQFF. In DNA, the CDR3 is TGCAGCGTTGGGGGCAGGGGCAATGAGCAGTTCTTC.

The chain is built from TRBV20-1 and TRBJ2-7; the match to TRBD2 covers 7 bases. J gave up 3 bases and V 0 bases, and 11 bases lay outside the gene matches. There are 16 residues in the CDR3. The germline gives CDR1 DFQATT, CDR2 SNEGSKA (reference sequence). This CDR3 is CSARDASSGRFYEQYF. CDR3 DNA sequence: TGCAGTGCTAGAGATGCTTCTAGCGGTAGGTTCTACGAGCAGTACTTC.

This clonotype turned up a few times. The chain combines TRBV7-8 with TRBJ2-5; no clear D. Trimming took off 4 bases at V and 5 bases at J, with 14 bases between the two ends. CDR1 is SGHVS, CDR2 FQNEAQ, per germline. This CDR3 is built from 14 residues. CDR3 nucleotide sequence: TGTGCCAGCAGCTATTGGCAGCTGCGGGAGACCCAGTACTTC. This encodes CASSYWQLRETQYF.